This entry features one TCR beta chain sequence. The antigen is not known. Other nucleotide sequences in the sample specify the same CDR3. Profiled with immunoSEQ multiplex PCR; TCRdb holds only in-frame clones, not every one. This table has 140,000 or so clones, approximately 91% appearing once. This record comes from a study of T cell responses to AZD1222 COVID-19 vaccine. Study-level points and caveats: Clonal diversity was possibly underestimated; the donors were predominantly white British and more often female. Repertoires were obtained only post-peak T cell response.

CDR3 size: 14 residues. With 0 bases removed from V and 5 bases from J, the gap between germline ends came to 8 bases. Germline CDR1 is SGDLS and CDR2 is YYNGEE. The sample here was peripheral blood, taken 28 days after the second AZD1222 dose. The clonotype originates from an adult who received the AZD1222 COVID-19 vaccine. The rearrangement joins TRBV9 to TRBJ1-4; a weak D match, TRBD1 (6 bases). The CDR3 region has the DNA TGTGCCAGCAGCGTAGCTGGACAGAATGAAAAACTGTTTTTT. Translating it yields CASSVAGQNEKLFF.